The entry below describes one TCR beta chain. As processed by the authors: For nucleated cells, counts were estimated from reference gene primer amplification. The repertoire was sequenced with immunoSEQ multiplex PCR; TCRdb's copy has only in-frame clones and lacks some. The DNA gave D and trimming, while V, J and clone size come from that table. The top ten hold roughly 0.43% of the sample, which has just under 90,000 clones, around 88% seen once. The data originate from a study of blood T cell repertoires in COVID-19. About the study: The samples span acute and convalescent COVID-19 from the United States, Italy and Spain. In each case, the material was cDNA or gDNA derived from T cells, B-cell-depleted T cells, or PBMCs.

Trimming left V 3 bases short and J 5 bases short, with 10 bases between. CDR3 length: 13 residues. The chain carries TRBV12-3 or TRBV12-4 and TRBJ1-1; D may be TRBD1 (6 bases). The sequencing sample was made of peripheral blood. The clonotype comes from a man aged 60 to 69 with acute or convalescent COVID-19. Here the CDR3 reads CASSLYGQTEAFF. The CDR3 bases are TGTGCCAGCAGTTTGTACGGACAGACTGAAGCTTTCTTT.